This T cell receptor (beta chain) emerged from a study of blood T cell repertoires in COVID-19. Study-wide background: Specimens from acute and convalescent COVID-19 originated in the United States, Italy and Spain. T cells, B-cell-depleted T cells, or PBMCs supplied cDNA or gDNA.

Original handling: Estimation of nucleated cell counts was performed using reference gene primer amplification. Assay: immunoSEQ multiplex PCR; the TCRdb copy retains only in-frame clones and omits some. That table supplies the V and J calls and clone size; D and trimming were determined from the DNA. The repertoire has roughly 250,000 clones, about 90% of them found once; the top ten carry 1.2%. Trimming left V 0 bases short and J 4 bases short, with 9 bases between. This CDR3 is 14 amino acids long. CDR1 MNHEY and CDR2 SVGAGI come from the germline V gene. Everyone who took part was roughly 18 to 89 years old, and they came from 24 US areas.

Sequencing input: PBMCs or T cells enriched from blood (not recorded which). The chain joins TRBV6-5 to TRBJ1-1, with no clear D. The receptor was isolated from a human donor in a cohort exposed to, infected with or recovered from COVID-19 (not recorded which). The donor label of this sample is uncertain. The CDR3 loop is CASSYSISGTEAFF. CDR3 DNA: TGTGCCAGCAGTTACTCGATCAGTGGCACTGAAGCTTTCTTT.